This T cell receptor (beta chain) emerged from a study of blood T cell repertoires in COVID-19. Germline V gene data show CDR1 as MGHDK and CDR2 as SYGVNS. V lost 4 bases, J lost 5 bases, and 7 bases stayed unmatched. The CDR3 consists of 16 residues. Libraries were prepared by immunoSEQ multiplex PCR; TCRdb keeps only in-frame clonotypes and omits some of them. The data hold over 150,000 clones, with roughly 84% observed a single time. The V and J genes are TRBV25-1 and TRBJ2-1; 11 bases agree with TRBD2. The clonotype was recovered from a man aged 65-85 years with active or convalescent COVID-19. The sample consisted of peripheral blood. The CDR3 nucleotides read TGTGCCAGCAGTGCCCGACTAGCGGGACCTCACAATGAGCAGTTCTTC. It codes for CASSARLAGPHNEQFF. The entire variable domain, with the rest obtained from reference TRBV25-1 and TRBJ2-1, is as follows: EADIYQTPRYLVIGTGKKITLECSQTMGHDKMYWYQQDPGMELHLIHYSYGVNSTEKGDLSSESTVSRIRTEHFPLTLESARPSHTSQYLCASSARLAGPHNEQFFGPGTRLTVL.